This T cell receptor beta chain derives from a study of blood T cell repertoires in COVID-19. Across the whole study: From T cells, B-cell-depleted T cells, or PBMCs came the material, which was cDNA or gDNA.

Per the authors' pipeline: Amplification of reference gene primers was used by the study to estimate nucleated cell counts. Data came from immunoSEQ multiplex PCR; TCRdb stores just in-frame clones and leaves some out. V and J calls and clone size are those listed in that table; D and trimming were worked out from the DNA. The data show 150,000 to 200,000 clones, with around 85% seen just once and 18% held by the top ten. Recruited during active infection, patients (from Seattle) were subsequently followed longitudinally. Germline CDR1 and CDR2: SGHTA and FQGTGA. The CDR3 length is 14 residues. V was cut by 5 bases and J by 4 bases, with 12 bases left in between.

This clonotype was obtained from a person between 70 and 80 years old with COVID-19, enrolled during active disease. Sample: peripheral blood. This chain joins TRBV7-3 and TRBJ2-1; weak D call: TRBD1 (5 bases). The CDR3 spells CASSPLGAYNEQFF. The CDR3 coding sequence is TGTGCCAGCAGCCCCCTAGGGGCTTACAATGAGCAGTTCTTC.